A single sample is the source of the 5 T cell receptor beta chains below, sequenced in a study of T cell repertoires in cytomegalovirus infection (dated by TCRdb to the late 2010s). The reads were generated on an Illumina HiSeq 1500. The public reads were reanalyzed by TCRdb: fastp trimming at Q25, MiXCR alignment, in-frame beta chains only. Rows matching on CDR3 protein sequence are summarized as one entry with the most common DNA and genes. The sample table lists around 180,000 distinct CDR3 sequences, roughly 30% of them with a count of one. The ten largest clones represent about 28% of the sample. Sequenced sample: PBMCs. Every receptor here comes from a human donor in good health (CMV status not recorded). Some clones in this sample may be carry-over from other donors' samples.

This clonotype was picked up a small number of times. The chain has TRBV7-9 and TRBJ2-1; D call uncertain. Germline-derived CDR1 and CDR2 are SEHNR and FQNEAQ (reference sequence). Trimming took off 3 bases at V and 9 bases at J, with 9 bases between the two ends. The CDR3 extends over 12 amino acids. CDR3 loop: CASSLGNGEQFF. The CDR3 nucleotides read TGTGCCAGCAGCTTGGGTAACGGTGAGCAGTTCTTC.

This chain uses TRBV5-1 with TRBJ2-7, with a possible D match to TRBD2 (6 bases). V lost 2 bases and J 4 bases, leaving 16 bases between the germline ends. Germline lookup yields CDR1 SGHRS and CDR2 YFSETQ. This CDR3 is built from 15 residues. This CDR3 reads CASSFAERRGYEQYF. DNA of the CDR3: TGCGCCAGCAGCTTTGCCGAACGGAGGGGATACGAGCAGTACTTC.

This chain joins TRBV20-1 and TRBJ2-1, with 8 bases that match TRBD2. Unmatched junction bases numbered 7, after V lost 6 bases and J lost 3 bases. This CDR3 is built from 14 residues. CDR1 is DFQATT and CDR2 is SNEGSKA in the germline V gene (reference sequence). The CDR3 DNA reads TGCAGTGCCAGCAAAACTAGCGGCTACAATGAGCAGTTCTTC. Amino acid sequence: CSASKTSGYNEQFF.

V gene TRBV9 combines with J gene TRBJ1-1, with TRBD1 as a possible D gene (6 bases). The CDR3 runs 14 residues. The ends were cut back, 6 bases at V and 3 bases at J, with 15 bases in the middle. Per germline, CDR1 SGDLS and CDR2 YYNGEE. CDR3 loop: CASTYGGGDTEAFF. The CDR3 nucleotides are TGTGCCAGCACCTATGGAGGGGGTGACACTGAAGCTTTCTTT. The complete variable domain, with remaining parts taken from reference TRBV9 and TRBJ1-1, reads DSGVTQTPKHLITATGQRVTLRCSPRSGDLSVYWYQQSLDQGLQFLIQYYNGEERAKGNILERFSAQQFPDLHSELNLSSLELGDSALYFCASTYGGGDTEAFFGQGTRLTVV.

This chain uses TRBV6-6 with TRBJ1-1; D gene unclear. The CDR3 has 14 amino acids. V was clipped by 7 bases and J by 4 bases, with 16 bases between them. Germline V lookup: CDR1 MNHNY, CDR2 SVGAGI (reference sequence). CDR3 region: CASTQLSQVTEAFF. The CDR3 bases are TGTGCCAGCACCCAACTCTCGCAAGTCACTGAAGCTTTCTTT.